This T cell receptor beta chain was recovered during a study of cytomegalovirus exposure and HLA in healthy donors. Study as a whole: Later, an analysis reported that the 130 or so validation repertoires had used the same platform as the approximately 670 first-cohort repertoires.

TCRdb keeps only in-frame clones here, not all; method: immunoSEQ multiplex PCR. The sample comprises some 150,000 clones, roughly 90% of which are singletons, and 4.5% to 5.5% rests with the top ten. Details on this clone: Its antigen is currently unknown.

Findings of the study overall: Cytomegalovirus association was listed for approximately 150 TCR beta chains.

The CDR3 length is 18 residues. Per the germline V gene, CDR1 is SNHLY and CDR2 is FYNNEI. The V and J ends lost 2 bases and 0 bases, in that order; junction bases with no gene match: 7. Sequenced: PBMCs. The genes are TRBV2 and TRBJ2-3; 11 bases match TRBD2. This receptor was obtained from a man aged 18 to 30 in good health and CMV-seropositive. The CDR3 DNA reads TGTGCCAGCAGTGAAATAGGACTAGCGGGTCTCAGCACAGATACGCAGTATTTT. Protein sequence: CASSEIGLAGLSTDTQYF.